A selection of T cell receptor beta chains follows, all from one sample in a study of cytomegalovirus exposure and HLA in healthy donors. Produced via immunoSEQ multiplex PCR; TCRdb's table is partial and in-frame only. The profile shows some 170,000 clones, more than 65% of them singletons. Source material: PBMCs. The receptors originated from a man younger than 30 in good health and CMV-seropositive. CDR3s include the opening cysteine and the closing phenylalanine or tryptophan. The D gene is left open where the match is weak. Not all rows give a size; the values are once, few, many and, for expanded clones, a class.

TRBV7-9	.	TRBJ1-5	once	TGTGCCAGCAGCGAAACAGGGCTCGGGCAGCCCCAGCATTTT	CASSETGLGQPQHF
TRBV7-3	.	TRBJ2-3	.	TGTGCCAGCAGCCCGACGCCAGGGACTAGCACAGATACGCAGTATTTT	CASSPTPGTSTDTQYF
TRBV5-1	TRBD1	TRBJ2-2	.	TGCGCCAGCAGCTTGAGACAGGGCACCGGGGAGCTGTTTTTT	CASSLRQGTGELFF
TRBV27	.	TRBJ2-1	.	TGTGCCAGCAGTGATGACAGTTACAATGAGCAGTTCTTC	CASSDDSYNEQFF
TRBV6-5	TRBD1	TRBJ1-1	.	TGTGCCAGCAGAAGGTACAGGGGCGGGACTGAAGCTTTCTTT	CASRRYRGGTEAFF
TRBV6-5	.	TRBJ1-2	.	TGTGCCAGCAGTGAGGGGGAACTGGATGGCTACACCTTC	CASSEGELDGYTF
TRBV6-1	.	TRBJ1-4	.	TGTGCCGTAATCGACATCAGTTCTAATGAAAAACTGTTTTTT	CAVIDISSNEKLFF
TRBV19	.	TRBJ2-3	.	TGTGCCAGTAGTTTTGGTAGTGGGGGGGCCTCAGCGACAGATACGCAGTATTTT	CASSFGSGGASATDTQYF
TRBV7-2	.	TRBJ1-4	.	TGTGCCAGCAGCTTGAACAGGGCAACTAATGAAAAACTGTTTTTT	CASSLNRATNEKLFF
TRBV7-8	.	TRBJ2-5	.	TGTGCCAGCAGCCTCTTAACAACAGAGACCCAGTACTTC	CASSLLTTETQYF
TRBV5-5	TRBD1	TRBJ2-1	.	TGTGCCAGCAGCTTGGAGGGCAGGGGGTCCTACAATGAGCAGTTCTTC	CASSLEGRGSYNEQFF
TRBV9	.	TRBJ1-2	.	TGTGCCAGCAGCGTAGGGGTAGGGGGTAATGGCTACACCTTC	CASSVGVGGNGYTF
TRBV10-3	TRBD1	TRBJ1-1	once	TGTGCCGTAGACAGGGGGCAAGGAAACACTGAAGCTTTCTTT	CAVDRGQGNTEAFF
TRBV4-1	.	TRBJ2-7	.	TGCGCCAGCAGCCTAGCTGATAGACTAGAGCGGTACGAGCAGTACTTC	CASSLADRLERYEQYF
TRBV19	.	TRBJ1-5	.	TGTGCCAGTAGTATGAGGCATAGCAATCAGCCCCAGCATTTT	CASSMRHSNQPQHF
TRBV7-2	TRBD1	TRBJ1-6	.	TGTGCCAGCAGCCTAACAGGGGCTCTATCCGGGGTGAATTCACCCCTCCACTTT	CASSLTGALSGVNSPLHF
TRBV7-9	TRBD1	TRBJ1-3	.	TGTGCCAGCAGCTCTCAAGGACAGGTCGATGGAAACACCATATATTTT	CASSSQGQVDGNTIYF
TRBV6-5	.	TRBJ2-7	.	TGTGCCAGCACTTCCCGTGGGGACATCGGTTACGAGCAGTACTTC	CASTSRGDIGYEQYF
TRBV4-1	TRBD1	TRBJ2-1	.	TGCGCCAGCAGCCAAGAAGGCCAGGGGGACAATGAGCAGTTCTTC	CASSQEGQGDNEQFF
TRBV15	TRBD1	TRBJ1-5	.	TGTGCCACCAGCAGGGAGGACAGGCCGGCCAATCAGCCCCAGCATTTT	CATSREDRPANQPQHF
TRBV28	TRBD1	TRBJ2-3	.	TGTGCCAGCAGTTCAACTTCGGGACAGGGAAGTTTT	CASSSTSGQGSF
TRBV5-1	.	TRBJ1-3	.	TGCGCCAGCAGCTTGGACCGGGCTGGAAACACCATATATTTT	CASSLDRAGNTIYF
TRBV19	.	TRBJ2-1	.	TGTGCCAGTAGTATGCACATCTACAATGAGCAGTTCTTC	CASSMHIYNEQFF
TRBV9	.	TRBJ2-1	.	TGTGCCAGCAGTAACGGATACAGGAATGAGCAGTTCTTC	CASSNGYRNEQFF
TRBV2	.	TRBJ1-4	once	TGTGCCAGCAGGGTCAGGGCAACTAATGAAAAACTGTTTTTT	CASRVRATNEKLFF
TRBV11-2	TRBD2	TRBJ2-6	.	TGTGCCAGCAGCTTAGATAGGGGAGGGGCTGGGGCCAACGTCCTGACTTTC	CASSLDRGGAGANVLTF
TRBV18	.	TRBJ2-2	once	TGTGCCAGCTCACCACGAACAGTTGGAGGCGGGGAGCTGTTTTTT	CASSPRTVGGGELFF
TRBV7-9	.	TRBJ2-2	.	TGTGCCAGCAGCTTAGGGGACATTTACACCGGGGAGCTGTTTTTT	CASSLGDIYTGELFF
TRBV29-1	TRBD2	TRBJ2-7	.	TGCAGCGTGGGACTAGGCACCTACGAGCAGTACTTC	CSVGLGTYEQYF
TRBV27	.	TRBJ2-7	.	TGTGCCAGCAGTTTGAGCGATAGCTCCTACGAGCAGTACTTC	CASSLSDSSYEQYF
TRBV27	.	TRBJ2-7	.	TGTGCCAGCAGTTTTGGCGTCAGGGGCTCCTACGAGCAGTACTTC	CASSFGVRGSYEQYF
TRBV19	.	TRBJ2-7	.	TGTGCCAGTAGTACCACTTCGCGGGACTACGAGCAGTACTTC	CASSTTSRDYEQYF
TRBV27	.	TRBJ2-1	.	TGTGCCAGCAGTCCTAACCTCTCCAATGAGCAGTTCTTC	CASSPNLSNEQFF
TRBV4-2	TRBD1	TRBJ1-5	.	TGTGCCAGCAGCCAAGATGCGACAGGGATTCAGCCCCAGCATTTT	CASSQDATGIQPQHF
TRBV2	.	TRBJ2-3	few	TGTGCCAGCAAAGGGTGGCAGGGGAGCCATCAAGGGGGGCAGTATTTT	CASKGWQGSHQGGQYF
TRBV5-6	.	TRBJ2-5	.	TGTGCCAGCAGCTTTGGAGGAGAGACCCAGTACTTC	CASSFGGETQYF
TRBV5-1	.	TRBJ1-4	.	TGCGCCAGCACCACGGGTGCTGGTAATGAAAAACTGTTTTTT	CASTTGAGNEKLFF
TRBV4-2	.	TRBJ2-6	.	TGTGCCAGCAGCCCCGAACCGGCGGCCTCGGTTCTCGGGGCCAACGTCCTGACTTTC	CASSPEPAASVLGANVLTF
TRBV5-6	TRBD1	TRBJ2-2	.	TGTGCCAGCAGCTTGGTCAGGGGGCTAGACACCGGGGAGCTGTTTTTT	CASSLVRGLDTGELFF
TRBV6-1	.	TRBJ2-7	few	TGTGCCAGCAGTGAACCGGGACAAACAATCTACGAGCAGTACTTC	CASSEPGQTIYEQYF
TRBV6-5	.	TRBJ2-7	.	TGTGCCAGCGCTCGTTTCGGGGAGGACTACGAGCAGTACTTC	CASARFGEDYEQYF
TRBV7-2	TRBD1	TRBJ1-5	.	TGTGCCAGCAGCTCCCATGGGACAGGGAACCCCCAGCCCCAGCATTTT	CASSSHGTGNPQPQHF
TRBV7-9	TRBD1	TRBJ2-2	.	TGTGCCAGCAGCTCCGGGACAGGGGGCCCCGGGGAGCTGTTTTTT	CASSSGTGGPGELFF
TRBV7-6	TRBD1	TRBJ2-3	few	TGTGCCAGCAGCCGGGACAGGGACACAGATACGCAGTATTTT	CASSRDRDTDTQYF
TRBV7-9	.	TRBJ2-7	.	TGTGCCAGCAGCTTATCGTACGAGCAGTACTTC	CASSLSYEQYF
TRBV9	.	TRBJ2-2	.	TGTGCCAGCAGCGTAGAGGTGGGCACGGTGAACACCGGGGAGCTGTTTTTT	CASSVEVGTVNTGELFF
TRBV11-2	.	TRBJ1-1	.	TGTGCCAGCAGCTTAGAAGACGGGTTGGTGAACACTGAAGCTTTCTTT	CASSLEDGLVNTEAFF
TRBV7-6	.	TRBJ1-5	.	TGTGCCAGCAGCTCAGGGGGCAATCAGCCCCAGCATTTT	CASSSGGNQPQHF
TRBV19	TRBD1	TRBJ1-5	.	TGTGCCAGTAAAGACAGGGGTTATAGCAATCAGCCCCAGCATTTT	CASKDRGYSNQPQHF
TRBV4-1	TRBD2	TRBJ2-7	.	TGCGCCAGCAGCCAAGAGTCTAGCGGGACGTTTAACGAGCAGTACTTC	CASSQESSGTFNEQYF
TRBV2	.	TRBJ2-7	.	TGTGCCAGCCTCTACCTGCGGGCGTACTTC	CASLYLRAYF
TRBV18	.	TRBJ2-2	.	TGTGCCAGCTCGCCGGTCAACAGAGACACCGGGGAGCTGTTTTTT	CASSPVNRDTGELFF
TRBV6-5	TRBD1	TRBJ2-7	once	TGTGCCACCTCACACCGGACAGGGTCCTACGAGCAGTACTTC	CATSHRTGSYEQYF
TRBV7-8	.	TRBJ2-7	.	TGTGCCAGCAGCTTACTTCTCGCGGAAACTTCCTACGAGCAGTACTTC	CASSLLLAETSYEQYF